This is a list of T cell receptor beta chains from one sample in a study of blood T cell repertoires in COVID-19. The data were produced by immunoSEQ multiplex PCR, yet TCRdb's version contains in-frame clones alone and is incomplete. In the table there are more than 200,000 clones, around 86% of which are singletons. The sample consisted of peripheral blood. Receptors originate from a man aged 50-59 years with acute or convalescent COVID-19. CDR3s include the opening cysteine and the closing phenylalanine or tryptophan. The D gene is left open where the match is weak. Expanded clones are given a class, and other clones once, few, many or no size at all.

TRBD1,TRBV19,-,TRBJ1-1,TGTGCCAGTAGTCCCCGACAGGGGGCATGGACTGAAGCTTTCTTT,CASSPRQGAWTEAFF
-,TRBV4-1,-,TRBJ2-7,TGCGCCAGCAGCCGAACCCAAGAGGGTTACGAGCAGTACTTC,CASSRTQEGYEQYF
-,TRBV6-6,-,TRBJ1-2,TGTGCCAGCAGTTCACCGTCAACGGGCTATGGCTACACCTTC,CASSSPSTGYGYTF
-,TRBV6-2/TRBV6-3,-,TRBJ1-4,TGTGCCAGCAGTTATACCGGGACACGGGAAGAAAAACTGTTTTTT,CASSYTGTREEKLFF
-,TRBV4-1,-,TRBJ1-5,TGCGCCAGCAGCCCTCGAGGGGAGGGGCAGAGCAATCAGCCCCAGCATTTT,CASSPRGEGQSNQPQHF
TRBD1,TRBV19,-,TRBJ1-5,TGTGCCAGTAGGGACGACCGGACAGGGATCAGGGTTCAGCCCCAGCATTTT,CASRDDRTGIRVQPQHF
-,TRBV29-1,-,TRBJ1-5,TGCAGCGTTCGATCACAGGGCAATCAGCCCCAGCATTTT,CSVRSQGNQPQHF
-,TRBV29-1,few,TRBJ1-1,TGCAGCGTCGGGGGGGCTGAAGCTTTCTTT,CSVGGAEAFF
-,TRBV5-5,-,TRBJ1-2,TGTGCCAGCAGCCCCGAACAGGGATCTAGGGGCTACACCTTC,CASSPEQGSRGYTF
-,TRBV19,-,TRBJ1-5,TGTGCCAGTAGTATCCCGACAGGTTTAGGGAATCAGCCCCAGCATTTT,CASSIPTGLGNQPQHF